Below are 10 T cell receptor beta chains sequenced from a single sample in a study of graft-versus-host responses after intestinal transplantation. The data were produced by immunoSEQ multiplex PCR, yet TCRdb's version contains in-frame clones alone and is incomplete. This table holds over 100,000 clones, approximately 96% found once. Their target antigens are unknown. The material sequenced was unstimulated CD8+ T cells sorted from spleen or lymph node cells, taken before intestinal transplant. The receptors originated from a human donor who received an intestinal transplant.

Concerning this clone itself: This could be a read error, since a much larger clone is one nucleotide away. Other nucleotide sequences from this sample produce the same CDR3. The chain joins TRBV4-2 to TRBJ1-1; TRBD1 is a possible D gene (5 bases). V lost 5 bases to trimming and J lost 4 bases, with 8 bases between them. Germline V gives CDR1 LGHNA, CDR2 YNFKEQ. The CDR3 is 12 residues long. The CDR3 loop is CASSLRGTEAFF. CDR3 sequence (DNA): TGTGCCAGCAGCTTGAGGGGCACTGAAGCTTTCTTT.

The chain has TRBV4-2 and TRBJ2-7; TRBD1 agrees at 10 bases. V lost 3 bases to trimming and J lost 3 bases; unmatched junction nucleotides: 8. This CDR3 region has 16 residues. Germline V gene lookup returns CDR1 LGHNA and CDR2 YNFKEQ. The DNA for the CDR3 is TGTGCCAGCAGCCATACCGGGACAGGGGAAAGCTACGAGCAGTACTTC. It is translated as CASSHTGTGESYEQYF.

This sequence joins TRBV15 and TRBJ1-4; the D is unclear. The germline V and J ends were trimmed by 5 bases and 8 bases, with 15 bases remaining between them. Germline lookup yields CDR1 LNHNV and CDR2 YYDKDF (reference sequence). The CDR3 loop spans 14 amino acids. The CDR3 sequence: CATSPSRMGEKLFF. For the CDR3, the DNA is TGTGCCACCAGCCCCTCGAGGATGGGGGAAAAACTGTTTTTT. Using reference TRBV15 and TRBJ1-4 for the parts outside the CDR3, the full variable domain is DAMVIQNPRYQVTQFGKPVTLSCSQTLNHNVMYWYQQKSSQAPKLLFHYYDKDFNNEADTPDNFQSRRPNTSFCFLDIRSPGLGDTAMYLCATSPSRMGEKLFFGSGTQLSVL.

This clone was counted a single time. The chain carries TRBV28 and TRBJ2-2; D is unresolved. The CDR3 runs 14 residues. Germline V gene sequence: CDR1 MDHEN, CDR2 SYDVKM. Between the trimmed V and J ends, which lost 2 bases and 4 bases, there was a span of 8 bases. The CDR3 bases are TGTGCCAGCAGTTTAAAGGGAACCACCGGGGAGCTGTTTTTT. It specifies CASSLKGTTGELFF.

The chain carries TRBV28 and TRBJ2-7, with 7 bases that match TRBD1. The germline V gene encodes CDR1 MDHEN and CDR2 SYDVKM. There are 13 residues in the CDR3. The trim removed 6 bases at V and 5 bases at J, leaving 7 bases unmatched. CDR3 loop: CASSPGQADEQYF. In nucleotides, the CDR3 is TGTGCCAGCAGCCCAGGACAGGCGGACGAGCAGTACTTC.

For this clone: The conserved phenylalanine or tryptophan normally closing the CDR3 is absent here, so this likely arose from a read error. The genes are TRBV7-8 and TRBJ2-7; D ambiguous. The V end lost 5 bases, the J end lost 0 bases, and 14 bases lay between the germline ends. This CDR3 comprises 15 residues. Germline CDR1 reads SGHVS; CDR2 reads FQNEAQ. CDR3 sequence (DNA): TGTGCCAGCAGCGTAACATCATCAGCCTCCTACGAGCAGTACCTC. Its protein product is CASSVTSSASYEQYL.

The rearrangement joins TRBV28 to TRBJ2-4; weak D call: TRBD2 (6 bases). Per the germline V gene, CDR1 is MDHEN and CDR2 is SYDVKM. V was trimmed by 3 bases and J by 5 bases, leaving 8 bases between them. The length of the CDR3 is 13 residues. CDR3 amino acids: CASSFGTQNIQYF. As DNA, the CDR3 is TGTGCCAGCAGTTTTGGGACTCAAAACATTCAGTACTTC.

This chain joins TRBV27 and TRBJ2-5, with 9 bases fitting TRBD1. The end of the DNA aligns better with TRBJ2-7, so the J call may be wrong. Germline assignment: CDR1 MNHEY and CDR2 SMNVEV (reference sequence). The CDR3 is 16 amino acids. The CDR3 bases are TGTGCCAGCAGCCCCGCCGGGACAGGGCTTACCTACGAGCAGTACTTC. Amino acids: CASSPAGTGLTYEQYF.

This CDR3 is CASRRGNEQFF. The DNA for the CDR3 is TGTGCCAGCAGGCGGGGGAATGAGCAGTTCTTC. The chain employs TRBV11-2 and TRBJ2-1, with TRBD2 identical over 7 bases. Trimming at V came to 6 bases and at J to 7 bases, leaving 0 bases not matched to a gene. CDR1 and CDR2 (germline): SGHAT, FQNNGV. This CDR3 has 11 amino acids.

The CDR3 sequence: CAIRPRVYNEQFF. Written as DNA, the CDR3 is TGTGCCATCAGGCCCCGAGTCTACAATGAGCAGTTCTTC. V usage is TRBV10-3 and J usage is TRBJ2-1; unclear D gene. The CDR3 spans 13 residues. The ends were cut back, 6 bases at V and 3 bases at J, with 9 bases in the middle. Germline values: CDR1 ENHRY, CDR2 SYGVKD.